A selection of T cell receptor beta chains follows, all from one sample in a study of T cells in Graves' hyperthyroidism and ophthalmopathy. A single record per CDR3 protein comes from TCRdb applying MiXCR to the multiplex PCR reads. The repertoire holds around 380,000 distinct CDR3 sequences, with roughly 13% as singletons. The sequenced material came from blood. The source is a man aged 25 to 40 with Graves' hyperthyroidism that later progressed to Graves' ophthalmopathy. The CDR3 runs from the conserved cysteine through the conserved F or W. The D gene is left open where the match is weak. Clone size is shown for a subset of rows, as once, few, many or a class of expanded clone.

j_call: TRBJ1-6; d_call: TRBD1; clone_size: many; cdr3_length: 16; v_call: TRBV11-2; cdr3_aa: CASSPGGDVYNSPLHF; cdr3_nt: TGTGCCAGCAGCCCAGGGGGTGACGTTTATAATTCACCCCTCCACTTT
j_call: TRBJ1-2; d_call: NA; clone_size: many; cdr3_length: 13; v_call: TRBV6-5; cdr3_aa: CASSYLRNYGYTF; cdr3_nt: TGTGCCAGCAGTTATCTGAGAAACTATGGCTACACCTTC
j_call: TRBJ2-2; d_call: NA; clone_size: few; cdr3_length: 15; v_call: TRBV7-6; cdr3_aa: CASSFLRADTGELFF; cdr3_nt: TGTGCCAGCAGCTTCCTCAGGGCGGACACCGGGGAGCTGTTTTTT
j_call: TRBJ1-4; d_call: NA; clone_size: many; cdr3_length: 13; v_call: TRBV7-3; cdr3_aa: CASSLGPGEKLFF; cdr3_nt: TGTGCCAGCAGCTTGGGACCGGGCGAAAAACTGTTTTTT
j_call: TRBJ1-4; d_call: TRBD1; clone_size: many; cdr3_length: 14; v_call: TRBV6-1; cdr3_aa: CASSYIQGSEKLFF; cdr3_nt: TGTGCCAGCAGTTACATACAGGGGAGTGAAAAACTGTTTTTT
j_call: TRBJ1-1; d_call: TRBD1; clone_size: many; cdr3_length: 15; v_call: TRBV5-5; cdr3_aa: CASSPGTASGTEAFF; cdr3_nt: TGTGCCAGCAGCCCCGGGACAGCCAGTGGCACTGAAGCTTTCTTT
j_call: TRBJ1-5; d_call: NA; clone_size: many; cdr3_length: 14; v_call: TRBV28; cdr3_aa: CARQGRDSNQPQHF; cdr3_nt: TGTGCCAGACAGGGACGGGATAGCAATCAGCCCCAGCATTTT
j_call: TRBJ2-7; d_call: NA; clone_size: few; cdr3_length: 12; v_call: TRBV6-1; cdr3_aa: CASRRSPREQYF; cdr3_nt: TGTGCCAGCAGACGAAGCCCTAGGGAGCAGTACTTC
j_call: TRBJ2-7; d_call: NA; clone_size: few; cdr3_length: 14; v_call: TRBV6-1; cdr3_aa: CASTAGVGQNEQYF; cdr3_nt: TGTGCCAGCACCGCCGGGGTCGGGCAAAACGAGCAGTACTTC
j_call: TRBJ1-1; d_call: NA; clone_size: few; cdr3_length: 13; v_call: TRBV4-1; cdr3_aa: CASSPGTDGEAFF; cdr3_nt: TGCGCCAGCAGCCCAGGGACGGACGGTGAAGCTTTCTTT
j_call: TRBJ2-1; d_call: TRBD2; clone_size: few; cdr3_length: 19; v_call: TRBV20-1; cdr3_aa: CSARVQRGAQVSSYNEQFF; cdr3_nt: TGCAGTGCTAGAGTCCAGCGGGGGGCCCAAGTGAGCTCCTACAATGAGCAGTTCTTC
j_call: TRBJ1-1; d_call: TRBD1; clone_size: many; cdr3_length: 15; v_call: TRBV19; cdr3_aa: CASRTGQATNTEAFF; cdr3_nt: TGTGCCAGTAGGACTGGACAGGCGACGAACACTGAAGCTTTCTTT
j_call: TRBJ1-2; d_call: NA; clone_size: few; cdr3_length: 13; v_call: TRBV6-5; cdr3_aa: CASSYDKNYGYTF; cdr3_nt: TGTGCCAGCAGTTACGACAAAAACTATGGCTACACCTTC
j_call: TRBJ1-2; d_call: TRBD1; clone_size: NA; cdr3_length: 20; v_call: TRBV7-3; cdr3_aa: CASSLTFGTGAAPSNYGYTF; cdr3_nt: TGTGCCAGCAGCTTAACGTTTGGGACAGGGGCCGCCCCTTCTAACTATGGCTACACCTTC
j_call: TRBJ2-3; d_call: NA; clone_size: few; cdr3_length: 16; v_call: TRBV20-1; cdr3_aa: CSARAQRRTSTDTQYF; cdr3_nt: TGCAGTGCTAGAGCCCAGCGGCGGACTAGCACAGATACGCAGTATTTT
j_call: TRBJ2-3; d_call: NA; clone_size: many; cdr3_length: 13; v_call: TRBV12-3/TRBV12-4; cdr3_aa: CASSDRYTDTQYF; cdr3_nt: TGTGCCAGCAGCGACAGGTATACAGATACGCAGTATTTT
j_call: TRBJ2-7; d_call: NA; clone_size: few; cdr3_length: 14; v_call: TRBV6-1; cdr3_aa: CASSFSGGGYEQYF; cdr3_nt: TGTGCCAGCAGTTTTTCAGGTGGGGGCTACGAGCAGTACTTC
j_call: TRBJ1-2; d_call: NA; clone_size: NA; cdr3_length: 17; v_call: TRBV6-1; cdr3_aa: CASSTDVGLRLNYGYTF; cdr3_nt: TGTGCCAGCAGCACCGACGTCGGCTTGAGGCTAAACTATGGCTACACCTTC
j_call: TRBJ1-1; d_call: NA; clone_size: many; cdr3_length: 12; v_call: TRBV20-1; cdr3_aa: CSATDLLSEAFF; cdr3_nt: TGCAGTGCAACCGACCTTCTCTCTGAAGCTTTCTTT
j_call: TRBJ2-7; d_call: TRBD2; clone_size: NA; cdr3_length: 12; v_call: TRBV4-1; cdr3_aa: CASSPTGGEQYF; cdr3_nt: TGCGCCAGCAGCCCAACGGGGGGGGAGCAGTACTTC
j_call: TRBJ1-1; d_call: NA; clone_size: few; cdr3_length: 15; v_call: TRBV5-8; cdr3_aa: CASRFSYGEVAEAFF; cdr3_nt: TGTGCCAGCAGGTTTTCTTACGGGGAAGTTGCTGAAGCTTTCTTT
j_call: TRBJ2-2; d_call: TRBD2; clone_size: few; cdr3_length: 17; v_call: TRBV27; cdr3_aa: CASSLSSGGLNTGELFF; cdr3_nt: TGTGCCAGCAGTTTATCTAGCGGGGGCCTTAACACCGGGGAGCTGTTTTTT
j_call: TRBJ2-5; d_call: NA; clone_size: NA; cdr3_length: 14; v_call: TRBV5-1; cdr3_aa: CASTLQGLPDTQYF; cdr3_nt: TGCGCCAGCACCCTGCAAGGGCTTCCTGACACCCAGTACTTC
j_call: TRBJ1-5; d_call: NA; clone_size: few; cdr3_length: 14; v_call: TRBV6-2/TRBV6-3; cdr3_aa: CAITDGIKPQPQHF; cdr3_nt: TGTGCCATAACCGACGGGATCAAACCTCAGCCCCAGCATTTT
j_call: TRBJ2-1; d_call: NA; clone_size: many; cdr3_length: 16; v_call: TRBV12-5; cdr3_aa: CASGLPTHPTSAEQFF; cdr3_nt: TGTGCTAGTGGTCTCCCCACCCACCCGACTAGTGCGGAGCAGTTCTTC
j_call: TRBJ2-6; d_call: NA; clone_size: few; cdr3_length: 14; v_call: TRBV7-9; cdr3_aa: CASLQGTGANVLTF; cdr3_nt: TGTGCCAGCCTACAGGGAACTGGGGCCAACGTCCTGACTTTC
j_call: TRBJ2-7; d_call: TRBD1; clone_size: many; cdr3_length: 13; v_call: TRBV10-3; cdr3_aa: CAIRGQGEYEQYF; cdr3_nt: TGTGCCATCAGGGGACAGGGGGAGTACGAGCAGTACTTC
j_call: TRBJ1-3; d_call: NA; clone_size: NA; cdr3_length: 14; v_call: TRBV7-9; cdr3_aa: CASSPQGSGNTIYF; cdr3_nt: TGTGCCAGCAGCCCACAGGGCTCTGGAAACACCATATATTTT
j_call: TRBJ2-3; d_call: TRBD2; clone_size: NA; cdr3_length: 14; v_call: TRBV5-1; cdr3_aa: CASSLASGADTQYF; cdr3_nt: TGCGCCAGCAGCTTGGCTAGCGGGGCAGATACGCAGTATTTT
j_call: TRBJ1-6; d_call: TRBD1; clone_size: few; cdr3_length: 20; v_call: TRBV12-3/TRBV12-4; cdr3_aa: CASSLVVRLLDRGENSPLHF; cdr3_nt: TGTGCCAGCAGTTTAGTAGTGAGATTATTGGACAGGGGAGAGAATTCACCCCTCCACTTT
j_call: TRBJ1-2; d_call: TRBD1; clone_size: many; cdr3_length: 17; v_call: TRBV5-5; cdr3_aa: CASSPRDRGFSYYGYTF; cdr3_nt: TGTGCCAGCAGCCCCCGGGACAGGGGATTTTCCTACTATGGCTACACCTTC
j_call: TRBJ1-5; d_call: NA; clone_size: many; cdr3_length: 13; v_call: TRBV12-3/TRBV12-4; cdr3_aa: CASSLGSATKRHF; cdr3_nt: TGTGCCAGCAGTTTAGGGTCAGCCACTAAACGGCATTTT
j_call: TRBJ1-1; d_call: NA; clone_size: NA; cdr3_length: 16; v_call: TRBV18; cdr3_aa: CASSPAEGPGRTEAFF; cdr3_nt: TGTGCCAGCTCACCAGCGGAAGGACCGGGGCGTACTGAAGCTTTCTTT
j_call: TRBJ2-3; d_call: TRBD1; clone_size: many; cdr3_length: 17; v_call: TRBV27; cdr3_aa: CASSPRQGVKNTDTQYF; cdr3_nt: TGTGCCAGCAGTCCTAGACAGGGGGTGAAAAACACAGATACGCAGTATTTT
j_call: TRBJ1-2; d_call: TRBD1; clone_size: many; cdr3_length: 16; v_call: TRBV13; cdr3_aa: CASSPRQGWGSDGYTF; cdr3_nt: TGTGCCAGCAGCCCGAGACAGGGGTGGGGTTCTGATGGCTACACCTTC
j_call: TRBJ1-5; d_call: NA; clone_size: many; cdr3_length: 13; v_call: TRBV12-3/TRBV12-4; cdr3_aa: CASSFKIHQPQHF; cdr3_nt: TGTGCCAGCAGTTTTAAAATACATCAGCCCCAGCATTTT
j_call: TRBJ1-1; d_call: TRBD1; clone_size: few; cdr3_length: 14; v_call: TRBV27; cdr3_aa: CASSRRQGGTEAFF; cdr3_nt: TGTGCCAGCAGCCGGAGACAGGGGGGCACTGAAGCTTTCTTT